This T cell receptor (beta chain) was obtained from a study of control samples from healthy donors and cancer patients. TCRdb's copy holds only in-frame clones and misses some; the assay was immunoSEQ multiplex PCR. Among fewer than 200,000 clones listed, over 85% were seen once. This CDR3 contains 13 residues. V trimming: 7 bases; J trimming: 7 bases; junction bases outside the gene matches: 8. The V gene's germline CDR1 is MNHEY and CDR2 SVGAGI. Sequenced material: blood. V gene TRBV6-5 combines with J gene TRBJ2-3, with 7 bases that match TRBD1. This TCR was sampled from a man in his thirties or forties in good health. As DNA, the CDR3 is TGTGCCAGCAAACAGGGGTACAGGAATACGCAGTATTTT. Encoded protein: CASKQGYRNTQYF.